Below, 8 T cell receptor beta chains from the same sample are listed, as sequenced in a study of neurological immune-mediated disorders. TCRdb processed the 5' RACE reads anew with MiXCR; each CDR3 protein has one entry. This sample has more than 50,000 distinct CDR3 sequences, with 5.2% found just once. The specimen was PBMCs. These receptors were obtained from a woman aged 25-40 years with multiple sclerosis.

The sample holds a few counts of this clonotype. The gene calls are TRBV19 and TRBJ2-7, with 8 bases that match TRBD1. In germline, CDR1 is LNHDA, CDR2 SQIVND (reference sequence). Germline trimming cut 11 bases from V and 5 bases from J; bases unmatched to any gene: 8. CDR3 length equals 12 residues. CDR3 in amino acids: CASQDRVDEQYF. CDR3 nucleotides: TGTGCCTCCCAGGACAGGGTCGACGAGCAGTACTTC.

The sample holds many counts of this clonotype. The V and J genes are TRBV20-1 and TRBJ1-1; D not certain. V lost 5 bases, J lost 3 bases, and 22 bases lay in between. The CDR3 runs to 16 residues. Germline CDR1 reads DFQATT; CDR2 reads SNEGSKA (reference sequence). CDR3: CSAPIRPGRIYTEAFF. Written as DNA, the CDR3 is TGCAGTGCTCCGATCCGTCCCGGGAGAATCTACACTGAAGCTTTCTTT.

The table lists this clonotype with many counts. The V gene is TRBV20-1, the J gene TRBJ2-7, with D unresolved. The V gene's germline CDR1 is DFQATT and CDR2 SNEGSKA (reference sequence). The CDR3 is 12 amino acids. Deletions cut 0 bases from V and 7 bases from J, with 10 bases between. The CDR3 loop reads CSARDGQWEQYF. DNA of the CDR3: TGCAGTGCTAGAGATGGGCAATGGGAGCAGTACTTC.

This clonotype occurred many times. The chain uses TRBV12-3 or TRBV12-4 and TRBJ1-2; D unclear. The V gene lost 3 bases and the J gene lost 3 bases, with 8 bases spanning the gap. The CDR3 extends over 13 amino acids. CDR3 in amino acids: CASSFPADYGYTF. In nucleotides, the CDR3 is TGTGCCAGCAGTTTCCCGGCAGACTATGGCTACACCTTC.

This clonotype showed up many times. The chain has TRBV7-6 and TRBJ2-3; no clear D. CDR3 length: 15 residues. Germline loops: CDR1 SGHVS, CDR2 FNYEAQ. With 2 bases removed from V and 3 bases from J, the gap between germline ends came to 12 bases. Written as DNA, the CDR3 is TGTGCCAGCAGCTTAACGGTCCTAAATACAGATACGCAGTATTTT. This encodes CASSLTVLNTDTQYF. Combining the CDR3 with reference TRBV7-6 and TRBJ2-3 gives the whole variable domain GAGVSQSPRYKVTKRGQDVALRCDPISGHVSLYWYRQALGQGPEFLTYFNYEAQQDKSGLPNDRFSAERPEGSISTLTIQRTEQRDSAMYRCASSLTVLNTDTQYFGPGTRLTVL.

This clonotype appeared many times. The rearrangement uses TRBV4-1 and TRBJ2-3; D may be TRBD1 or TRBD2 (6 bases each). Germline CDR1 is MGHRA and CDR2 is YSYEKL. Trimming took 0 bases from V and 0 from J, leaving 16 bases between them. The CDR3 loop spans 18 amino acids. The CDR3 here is CASSQEPLGGPSTDTQYF. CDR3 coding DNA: TGCGCCAGCAGCCAAGAACCCCTCGGGGGCCCAAGCACAGATACGCAGTATTTT.

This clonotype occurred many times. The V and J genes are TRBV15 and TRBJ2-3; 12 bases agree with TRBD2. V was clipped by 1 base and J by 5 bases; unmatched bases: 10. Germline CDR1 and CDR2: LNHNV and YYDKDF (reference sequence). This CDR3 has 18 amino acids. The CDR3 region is CATSRAWRGLAGGDTQYF. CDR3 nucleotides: TGTGCCACCAGCAGAGCCTGGAGGGGACTAGCGGGCGGAGATACGCAGTATTTT. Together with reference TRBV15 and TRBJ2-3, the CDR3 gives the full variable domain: DAMVIQNPRYQVTQFGKPVTLSCSQTLNHNVMYWYQQKSSQAPKLLFHYYDKDFNNEADTPDNFQSRRPNTSFCFLDIRSPGLGDTAMYLCATSRAWRGLAGGDTQYFGPGTRLTVL.

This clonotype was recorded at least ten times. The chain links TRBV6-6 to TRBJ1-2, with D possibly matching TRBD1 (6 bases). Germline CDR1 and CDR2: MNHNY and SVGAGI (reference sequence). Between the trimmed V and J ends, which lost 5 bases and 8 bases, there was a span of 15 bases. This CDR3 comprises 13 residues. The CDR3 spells CASSDRNSAGYTF. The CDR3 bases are TGTGCCAGCAGTGACAGGAATTCCGCGGGCTACACCTTC.